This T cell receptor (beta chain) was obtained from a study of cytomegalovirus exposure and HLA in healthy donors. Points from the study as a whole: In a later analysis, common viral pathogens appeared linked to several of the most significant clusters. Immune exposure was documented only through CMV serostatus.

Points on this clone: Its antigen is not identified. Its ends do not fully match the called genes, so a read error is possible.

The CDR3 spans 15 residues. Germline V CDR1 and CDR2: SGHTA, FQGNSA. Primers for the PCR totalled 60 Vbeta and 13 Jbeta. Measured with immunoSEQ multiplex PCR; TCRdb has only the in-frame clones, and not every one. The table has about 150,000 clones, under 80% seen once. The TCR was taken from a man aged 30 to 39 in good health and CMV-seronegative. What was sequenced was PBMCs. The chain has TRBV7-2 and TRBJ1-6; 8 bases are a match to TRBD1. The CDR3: CASSSTGTGVSPLNF. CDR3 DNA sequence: TGTGCCAGCAGCTCTACCGGGACAGGCGTTTCACCCCTCAACTTT.